What follows describes a single TCR beta chain. The data were obtained in a study of cytomegalovirus exposure and HLA in healthy donors. The length of the CDR3 is 14 residues. From germline, CDR1 is MGHRA and CDR2 YSYEKL. Deletions cut 0 bases from V and 7 bases from J, with 12 bases between. Assay used: immunoSEQ multiplex PCR; TCRdb lists only in-frame clones, some missing. In the table there are approximately 200,000 clones, around 80% of which are singletons. The sequence was collected from a woman in her thirties in good health and CMV-seronegative. Sequenced: PBMCs. The chain joins TRBV4-1 to TRBJ1-2, with D perhaps matching TRBD1 (5 bases). The CDR3 DNA reads as TGCGCCAGCAGCCAAGAAAAGGCAGGGTCTGGCTACACCTTC. Amino acid sequence: CASSQEKAGSGYTF.